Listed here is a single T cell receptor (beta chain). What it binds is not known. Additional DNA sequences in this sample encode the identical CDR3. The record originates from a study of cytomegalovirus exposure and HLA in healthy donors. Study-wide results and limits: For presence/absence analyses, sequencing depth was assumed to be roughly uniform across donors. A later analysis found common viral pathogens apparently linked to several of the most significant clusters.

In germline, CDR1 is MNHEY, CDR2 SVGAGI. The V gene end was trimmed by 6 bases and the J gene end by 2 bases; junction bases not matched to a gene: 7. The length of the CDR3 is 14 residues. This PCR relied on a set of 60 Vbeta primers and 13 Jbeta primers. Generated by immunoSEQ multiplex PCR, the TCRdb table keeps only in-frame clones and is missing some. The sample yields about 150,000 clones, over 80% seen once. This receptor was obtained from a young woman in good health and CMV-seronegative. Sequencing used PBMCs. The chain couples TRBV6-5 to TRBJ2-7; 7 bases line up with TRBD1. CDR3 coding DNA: TGTGCCAGCAGCAAACGACAGGGCCCCTACGAGCAGTACTTC. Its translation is CASSKRQGPYEQYF.